This passage covers 10 T cell receptor beta chains from one sample sequenced in a study of T cell repertoires in cytomegalovirus infection. Their target antigens are unknown. TCRdb re-analysed the reads in MiXCR, keeping a single row per CDR3 protein. This sample has about 69,000 distinct CDR3 sequences, with under 30% found just once. The starting material was CD8+ T cells from cultured PBMCs, obtained from culture after CMV antigen stimulation. These receptors originate from a human donor in good health (CMV status not recorded). Some clones in this sample may be carry-over from other donors' samples.

The genes are TRBV25-1 and TRBJ2-7; 10 bases are shared with TRBD1. The CDR3 has 16 amino acids. Germline assignment: CDR1 MGHDK and CDR2 SYGVNS. Germline trimming cut 3 bases from V and 5 bases from J; bases unmatched to any gene: 10. For the CDR3, the DNA is TGTGCCAGCAGTGATGCGGACCGGGACAGGGGCCACGAGCAGTACTTC. Translated, it gives CASSDADRDRGHEQYF.

The rearrangement joins TRBV3-1 to TRBJ2-1; possibly TRBD1 or TRBD2 for D (5 bases each). This CDR3 has 15 residues. The germline CDR1 and CDR2 sequences are LGHDT and YNNKEL (reference sequence). V lost 0 bases and J lost 4, with 10 bases in between. CDR3 protein: CASSQDSREYNEQFF. The CDR3 DNA is TGTGCCAGCAGCCAAGATTCCAGGGAGTACAATGAGCAGTTCTTC.

J is TRBJ1-4 and V is TRBV4-3; a possible D gene is TRBD1 (6 bases). This CDR3 has 17 amino acids. Germline CDR1 reads LGHNA; CDR2 reads YSLEER. Trimming took off 0 bases at V and 0 bases at J, with 11 bases between the two ends. CDR3 loop: CASSQERTEATNEKLFF. The CDR3 nucleotides read TGCGCCAGCAGCCAAGAACGGACAGAGGCAACTAATGAAAAACTGTTTTTT.

This chain uses TRBV27 with TRBJ2-2; D is undetermined. The germline gives CDR1 MNHEY, CDR2 SMNVEV (reference sequence). The CDR3 length is 13 residues. V was cut by 5 bases and J by 7 bases, with 11 bases left in between. CDR3 region: CASSARGSGELFF. Written as DNA, the CDR3 is TGTGCCAGCAGTGCGCGAGGAAGCGGGGAGCTGTTTTTT.

This clonotype was observed a handful of times. The V call is TRBV5-6, the J call TRBJ1-6, with D possibly TRBD1 on 5 matching bases. The CDR3 is 13 residues long. With 0 bases removed from V and 15 bases from J, the gap between germline ends came to 13 bases. Germline V CDR1 and CDR2: SGHDT, YYEEEE. The chain's CDR3 is CASSLGAARGLHF. CDR3 nucleotide sequence: TGTGCCAGCAGCTTGGGTGCGGCAAGGGGCCTCCACTTT.

This clonotype turned up a few times. This CDR3 reads CASSWTGSEQFF. The CDR3 nucleotides read TGTGCCAGCAGCTGGACAGGAAGCGAGCAGTTCTTC. V is TRBV5-5 and J is TRBJ2-1; TRBD1 matches 7 bases. The J segment lost 10 bases and the V segment lost 3 bases, leaving 4 bases of the junction unmatched. The CDR3 has 12 residues. Germline V gene data show CDR1 as SGHKS and CDR2 as YYEKEE (reference sequence).

V usage is TRBV6-5 and J usage is TRBJ2-4; D unclear. V lost 6 bases and J lost 1, with 16 bases in between. Germline V gene data show CDR1 as MNHEY and CDR2 as SVGAGI. The CDR3 is 16 amino acids. The CDR3 spells CASRSSGLVAKNIQYF. The DNA of the CDR3 is TGTGCCAGCAGGTCCTCGGGCCTGGTGGCCAAAAACATTCAGTACTTC.

This clonotype was detected a few times. This sequence joins TRBV28 and TRBJ2-2; TRBD1 agrees at 7 bases. The CDR3 sequence is 14 residues long. V gave up 4 bases and J gave up 5 bases; unmatched junction bases: 4. The germline V gene encodes CDR1 MDHEN and CDR2 SYDVKM. The CDR3 here is CASSSGTETGELFF. CDR3 nucleotide sequence: TGTGCCAGCAGTTCCGGGACAGAGACCGGGGAGCTGTTTTTT. The full variable domain, rest sourced from reference TRBV28 and TRBJ2-2, is DVKVTQSSRYLVKRTGEKVFLECVQDMDHENMFWYRQDPGLGLRLIYFSYDVKMKEKGDIPEGYSVSREKKERFSLILESASTNQTSMYLCASSSGTETGELFFGEGSRLTVL.

In this sample, this clonotype turned up a few times. The chain recombines TRBV10-2 with TRBJ2-7, with a tentative D call TRBD1 (5 bases). Germline CDR1 WSHSY, CDR2 SAAADI. V lost 2 bases, J lost 4 bases, and 9 bases lay in between. This CDR3 region has 13 residues. CDR3 coding DNA: TGCGCCAGCAGTGAGGGGGCATGGTACGAGCAGTACTTC. It is translated as CASSEGAWYEQYF.

The genes are TRBV12-3 or TRBV12-4 and TRBJ2-5; TRBD1 matches 8 bases. CDR3 length: 16 residues. The J segment lost 0 bases and the V segment lost 5 bases, leaving 8 bases of the junction unmatched. The CDR3 DNA sequence: TGTGCCAGCAGTCCGACAGGGGAATCGTACCAAGAGACCCAGTACTTC. Protein sequence: CASSPTGESYQETQYF.